Following are 8 T cell receptor beta chains from one sample sequenced in a study of blood T cell repertoires in COVID-19 (dated by TCRdb to the early 2020s). Library construction relied on the immunoSEQ multiplex PCR assay. TCRdb's version of the immuneACCESS table is confined to in-frame rearrangements and falls short of the full clone set. An unresolved V gene accounts for under half of the shortfall where checked; the remainder is of unknown origin. Recorded for this sample are 250,000 to 300,000 clones; roughly 80% of them occurred a single time. The ten top clones hold 4.2% of the sample. Sequences were obtained from peripheral blood. The receptors stem from a man aged 55 to 70 with acute or convalescent COVID-19.

As to this clone: The sample holds other DNA sequences that translate to the same CDR3. The chain employs TRBV11-2 and TRBJ1-5, with a tentative D call TRBD1 (5 bases). This CDR3 contains 14 residues. The germline CDR1 and CDR2 sequences are SGHAT and FQNNGV. Trimming removed 0 bases from V and 2 bases from J, with 5 bases in between. The CDR3 loop reads CASSLDRGNQPQHF. For the CDR3, the DNA is TGTGCCAGCAGCTTAGACAGGGGCAATCAGCCCCAGCATTTT. The full variable domain, its missing parts supplied by reference TRBV11-2 and TRBJ1-5, is EAGVAQSPRYKIIEKRQSVAFWCNPISGHATLYWYQQILGQGPKLLIQFQNNGVVDDSQLPKDRFSAERLKGVDSTLKIQPAKLEDSAVYLCASSLDRGNQPQHFGDGTRLSIL.

This rearrangement joins TRBV19 to TRBJ2-1; 9 nucleotides match TRBD1. Trimming took 7 bases from V and 8 from J; bases not matched to a gene: 6. This CDR3 contains 13 residues. CDR1 and CDR2 from the germline V gene are LNHDA and SQIVND (reference sequence). The CDR3 spells CASKDGTGYEQFF. Written as DNA, the CDR3 is TGTGCCAGTAAGGACGGGACAGGGTATGAGCAGTTCTTC.

The V gene is TRBV7-8, the J gene TRBJ1-2, with D hard to call. The V end was cut by 5 bases, the J end by 5 bases, with 9 bases between. This CDR3 spans 12 amino acids. Germline-derived CDR1 and CDR2 are SGHVS and FQNEAQ. This chain's CDR3 is CASSLNWYGYTF. For the CDR3, the DNA is TGTGCCAGCAGCCTAAACTGGTATGGCTACACCTTC.

CDR3 nucleotide sequence: TGTGCCAGCAGCTTGTCGGGAGCGGCCAATACGCAGTATTTT. It is translated as CASSLSGAANTQYF. The chain recombines TRBV5-4 with TRBJ2-3; weak D call: TRBD2 (6 bases). This CDR3 has 14 amino acids. The V end was cut by 1 base, the J end by 7 bases, with 13 bases between. Germline lookup yields CDR1 SGHNT and CDR2 YYREEE (reference sequence).

The chain links TRBV2 to TRBJ2-3, with D perhaps TRBD2 (5 bases). The CDR3 contains 16 residues. CDR1 is SNHLY, CDR2 FYNNEI, per germline. The V end was cut by 4 bases, the J end by 2 bases, with 16 bases between. This CDR3 reads CASSVWLPGDTDTQYF. DNA for the CDR3: TGTGCCAGCAGTGTATGGCTTCCCGGGGACACAGATACGCAGTATTTT.

The gene calls are TRBV7-6 and TRBJ1-2, with D possibly matching TRBD1 (5 bases). Trimming removed 0 bases at V and 7 bases at J, with 15 bases between. The CDR3 length is 15 residues. Germline lookup yields CDR1 SGHVS and CDR2 FNYEAQ. The CDR3 sequence is CASSLAVGAVFGYTF. CDR3 sequence (DNA): TGTGCCAGCAGCTTAGCGGTAGGGGCAGTGTTTGGCTACACCTTC.

V gene TRBV5-6 combines with J gene TRBJ1-2, with 9 positions matching TRBD1. The V gene's germline CDR1 is SGHDT and CDR2 YYEEEE. The CDR3 loop spans 15 amino acids. V lost 4 bases to trimming and J lost 5 bases; unmatched junction nucleotides: 9. The CDR3 DNA follows: TGTGCCAGCAGCGGCAGGGACAGGGAGTGGTATGGCTACACCTTC. Its translation is CASSGRDREWYGYTF.

The chain has TRBV3-1 (or the pseudogene TRBV3-2) and TRBJ1-3; perhaps TRBD1 as D (5 bases). CDR3 length: 14 amino acids. The germline CDR1 and CDR2 sequences are LGHDT and YNNKEL (reference sequence). V dropped 6 bases and J dropped 1 base, with 10 bases sitting between them. CDR3 DNA: TGTGCCAGCAGTCTGCAGGGTTCTGGAAACACCATATATTTT. This codes for CASSLQGSGNTIYF.